The T cell receptor (beta chain) described here comes from a study of blood T cell repertoires in COVID-19. Study overall: The analysed material was cDNA or gDNA that came from T cells, B-cell-depleted T cells, or PBMCs.

CDR1 PRHDT and CDR2 FYEKMQ come from the germline V gene (reference sequence). Germline trimming cut 5 bases from V and 0 bases from J; bases unmatched to any gene: 7. CDR3 size: 17 residues. The protocol was immunoSEQ multiplex PCR, while the TCRdb copy is restricted to in-frame clones and leaves out a portion. The profile shows about 380,000 clones, 85% of them singletons. Sequenced sample: peripheral blood. This TCR was sampled from a woman under 30 with acute or convalescent COVID-19. This sequence joins TRBV13 and TRBJ2-3, with 11 bases identical to TRBD2. The CDR3, as DNA: TGTGCCAGCAGCCTGCGTACTAGCGGGGGAAGCACAGATACGCAGTATTTT. Translated: CASSLRTSGGSTDTQYF. The variable domain in full, completed from reference TRBV13 and TRBJ2-3, reads AAGVIQSPRHLIKEKRETATLKCYPIPRHDTVYWYQQGPGQDPQFLISFYEKMQSDKGSIPDRFSAQQFSDYHSELNMSSLELGDSALYFCASSLRTSGGSTDTQYFGPGTRLTVL.